This T cell receptor beta chain appears in the sequencing data of a study of human T cells and chemical hapten exposure. Study information: Patients' scalps got diphenylcyclopropenone weekly throughout the approximately 25-week study. Slight differences in pooled library volume were the main source of varying TCR yields across samples. Study observations and caveats: Sensitizing with DPC caused no change in TCRs above 1 in 1000 frequency. Patch test score rose with PT1 expanded TCRs, significant at 8, 16, 32, not 4.

A note on this clonotype: No antigen is known for it.

Via MiXCR, TCRdb re-called the RACE reads, giving one row per CDR3 protein. The table has tens of thousands of distinct CDR3 sequences, roughly 10% seen once. Time point specified: patch test 1, 2 weeks after DPC sensitization. Treatment defined: therapeutic diphenylcyclopropenone sensitization with weekly scalp DPC. Germline V lookup: CDR1 SGHNT, CDR2 YYREEE (reference sequence). The V end was cut by 7 bases, the J end by 3 bases, with 20 bases between. The CDR3 runs 15 residues. The sample was whole blood, taken in connection with sensitization to the hapten diphenylcyclopropenone (DPC). The TCR comes from a woman aged 60-75 years with alopecia areata. Some clones in this sample may be carry-over from other donors' samples. The chain recombines TRBV5-4 with TRBJ2-7; the D call may be TRBD1 or TRBD2 (6 bases each). The CDR3 region is CASALGSGARYEQYF. CDR3 DNA: TGTGCCAGCGCACTAGGTTCGGGGGCCCGCTACGAGCAGTACTTC.